This T cell receptor beta chain was recovered during a study of OX40 agonist ivuxolimab in advanced cancers. Findings and caveats of the study: The 0.1-3.0 mg/kg partial responders had among the lowest clonal expansion.

The data were produced by immunoSEQ multiplex PCR, yet TCRdb's version contains in-frame clones alone and is incomplete. The sample consists of more than 65,000 clones, approximately 87% of them appearing once. In regard to this clone: Its antigen is unknown.

V was shortened by 5 bases and J by 7 bases, with 17 bases between the two germline ends. Germline lookup yields CDR1 LNHDA and CDR2 SQIVND (reference sequence). The length of the CDR3 is 15 residues. The sample here was CD4+ or CD8+ T cells sorted from blood, taken in a trial of the OX40 agonist ivuxolimab. This chain uses TRBV19 with TRBJ2-2; D call uncertain. The sequence was collected from an adult with an advanced solid tumor such as melanoma, head and neck, liver or kidney cancer. The chain's CDR3 is CASSSGWGYVGELFF. The CDR3 DNA follows: TGTGCCAGTAGTTCTGGGTGGGGATATGTCGGGGAGCTGTTTTTT.